This TCR beta chain was recovered during a study of cytomegalovirus exposure and HLA in healthy donors. V dropped 0 bases and J dropped 6 bases, with 18 bases sitting between them. Germline-derived CDR1 and CDR2 are SGDLS and YYNGEE. This CDR3 region has 16 residues. The PCR had 60 Vbeta and 13 Jbeta primers. Authors' analysis steps: Roughly 11 million of the 75 million to 95 million unique TCR beta chains counted in a later analysis were shared. Data came from immunoSEQ multiplex PCR; TCRdb stores just in-frame clones and leaves some out. That table supplies the V and J calls and clone size; D and trimming were determined from the DNA. Of fewer than 200,000 clones in the sample, more than 80% were seen once. A word on this clone: Its antigen is currently unknown.

Study-wide points: Later analysis demonstrated an association between a missense DCLRE1C variant and TCR beta V- and J-gene trimming. About 87% or about 30% of the time was how often most TCR beta V segments were productive, according to an earlier analysis. Reported performance of the classifier showed diagnosis of cytomegalovirus status with high specificity and sensitivity.

Material: PBMCs. The chain carries TRBV9 and TRBJ1-2; D not resolved. This clonotype originated in a boy between 10 and 17 years old in good health and CMV-seronegative. The CDR3 loop reads CASSVEHSRVLHGYTF. CDR3 in DNA: TGTGCCAGCAGCGTAGAGCACAGTCGAGTACTTCATGGCTACACCTTC. Variable domain in full (rest from reference TRBV9 and TRBJ1-2): DSGVTQTPKHLITATGQRVTLRCSPRSGDLSVYWYQQSLDQGLQFLIQYYNGEERAKGNILERFSAQQFPDLHSELNLSSLELGDSALYFCASSVEHSRVLHGYTFGSGTRLTVV.